Listed below are T cell receptor beta chains from one sample, sequenced in a study of blood T cell repertoires in COVID-19. Some clones are missing from TCRdb's copy, which holds only in-frame ones; the method was immunoSEQ multiplex PCR. The sample has roughly 150,000 clones, under 85% seen once; the top ten hold 2.8%. Sequenced: peripheral blood. These receptors came from a man aged 70-80 years with acute or convalescent COVID-19. Each CDR3 is given with its conserved first and last residue. Each record gives: V gene, J gene, D gene, CDR3 protein. A D gene is named only where the DNA matches it firmly.

>TRBV14|TRBJ2-7|NA
CASSQVTGSSYEQYF
>TRBV5-6|TRBJ2-2|NA
CASSLGYGELFF
>TRBV28|TRBJ1-5|NA
CASNGGGVQPQHF
>TRBV12-3/TRBV12-4|TRBJ1-2|NA
CASSFYKTYGYTF
>TRBV5-6|TRBJ2-7|TRBD1
CASSLRTGVFYEQYF
>TRBV6-1|TRBJ1-2|NA
CASSDRDRGYTF
>TRBV6-2/TRBV6-3|TRBJ1-6|NA
CASSQRSSYNSPLHF
>TRBV28|TRBJ1-2|TRBD1
CASLLTGDYGYTF
>TRBV6-6|TRBJ1-2|NA
CASSYSDKLCTF
>TRBV7-3|TRBJ2-2|NA
CASSLTRGTGELFF
>TRBV5-4|TRBJ2-5|TRBD2
CASSSKRDSSGETQYF
>TRBV6-6|TRBJ2-7|NA
CASSYSAGSSYEQYF
>TRBV11-1|TRBJ1-2|NA
CASSLAAGDYGYTF
>TRBV11-3|TRBJ2-1|TRBD2
CASQVSWSGGYNEQFF
>TRBV6-5|TRBJ2-2|TRBD1
CASSYLRQGGTGELFF
>TRBV21-1|TRBJ2-3|NA
CASSKRVGASGRAEDGTDTQYF
>TRBV6-5|TRBJ2-7|TRBD2
CASRLAGGPHEQYF
>TRBV5-6|TRBJ2-7|TRBD2
CASSFLAGVSYEQYF
>TRBV7-9|TRBJ2-7|TRBD1
CASSTGQGAYEQYF
>TRBV6-2/TRBV6-3|TRBJ2-1|TRBD2
CASRPTSGTSVHNEPFF
>TRBV19|TRBJ2-3|TRBD2
CASSDSGASGRKSF
>TRBV7-9|TRBJ1-1|TRBD1
CASLGQGVTEAFF
>TRBV6-4|TRBJ1-1|NA
CASSDSLTGEAFF
>TRBV24-1|TRBJ1-1|TRBD1
CATIDRGYTEAFF
>TRBV10-3|TRBJ2-6|TRBD2
CAIIGGGSSGANVLTF
>TRBV27|TRBJ1-2|TRBD1
CASSLGQGFYGYTF
>TRBV7-2|TRBJ2-7|NA
CASSLDLWTNEQYF
>TRBV15|TRBJ2-7|TRBD2
CATSGGGGVGAYEQYF
>TRBV6-5|TRBJ2-2|NA
CAANPGGLSGELFF
>TRBV18|TRBJ2-7|NA
CASSPPGTTVYEQYF
>TRBV27|TRBJ2-1|TRBD2
CASSAGTSSYNEQFF
>TRBV11-2|TRBJ1-2|NA
CASSFDAGSNYGYTF
>TRBV28|TRBJ2-7|TRBD1
CASTLRTGLSEQYF
>TRBV6-5|TRBJ1-1|NA
CASSQGTEAFF
>TRBV7-6|TRBJ1-4|NA
CASSFAGGGGEKLFF
>TRBV10-3|TRBJ1-1|NA
CAIRDRENTEAFF
>TRBV5-4|TRBJ1-3|NA
CASSLDQISGNTIYF
>TRBV5-1|TRBJ1-4|NA
CASGIQPSSEKLFF
>TRBV6-2/TRBV6-3|TRBJ1-1|NA
CASSRQFNTEAFF
>TRBV27|TRBJ2-7|TRBD2
CASSLWGGREQYF